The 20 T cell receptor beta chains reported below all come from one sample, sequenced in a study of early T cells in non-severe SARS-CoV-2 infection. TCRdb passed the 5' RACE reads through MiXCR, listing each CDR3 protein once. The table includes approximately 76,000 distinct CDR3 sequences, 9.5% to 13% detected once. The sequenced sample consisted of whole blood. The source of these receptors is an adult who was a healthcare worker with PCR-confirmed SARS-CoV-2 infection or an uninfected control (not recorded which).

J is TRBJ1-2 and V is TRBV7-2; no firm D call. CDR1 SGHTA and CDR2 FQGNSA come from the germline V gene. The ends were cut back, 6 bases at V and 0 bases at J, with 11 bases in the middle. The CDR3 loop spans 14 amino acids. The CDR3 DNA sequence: TGTGCCAGCAGTCCCCGGATTTCTAACTATGGCTACACCTTC. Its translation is CASSPRISNYGYTF.

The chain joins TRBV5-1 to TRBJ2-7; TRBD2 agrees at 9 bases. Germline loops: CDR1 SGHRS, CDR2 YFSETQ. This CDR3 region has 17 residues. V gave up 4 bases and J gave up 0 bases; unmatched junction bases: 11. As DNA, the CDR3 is TGCGCCAGCAGCCCTGGGCTAGCGGGATCGAGCTCCTACGAGCAGTACTTC. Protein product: CASSPGLAGSSSYEQYF. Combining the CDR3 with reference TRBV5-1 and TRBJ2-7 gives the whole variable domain KAGVTQTPRYLIKTRGQQVTLSCSPISGHRSVSWYQQTPGQGLQFLFEYFSETQRNKGNFPGRFSGRQFSNSRSEMNVSTLELGDSALYLCASSPGLAGSSSYEQYFGPGTRLTVT.

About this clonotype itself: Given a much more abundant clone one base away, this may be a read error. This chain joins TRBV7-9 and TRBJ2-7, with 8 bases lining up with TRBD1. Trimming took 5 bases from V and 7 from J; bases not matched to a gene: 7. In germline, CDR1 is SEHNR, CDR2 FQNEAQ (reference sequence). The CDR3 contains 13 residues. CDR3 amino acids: CASSPDRAWEQYF. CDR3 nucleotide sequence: TGTGCCAGCAGCCCGGACAGGGCCTGGGAGCAGTACTTC.

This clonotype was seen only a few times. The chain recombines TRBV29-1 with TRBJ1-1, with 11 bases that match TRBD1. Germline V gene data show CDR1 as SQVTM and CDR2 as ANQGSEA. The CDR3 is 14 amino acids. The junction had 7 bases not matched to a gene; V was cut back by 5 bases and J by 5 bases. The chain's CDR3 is CSVWTGGEGTEAFF. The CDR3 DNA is TGCAGCGTTTGGACAGGGGGCGAAGGTACTGAAGCTTTCTTT.

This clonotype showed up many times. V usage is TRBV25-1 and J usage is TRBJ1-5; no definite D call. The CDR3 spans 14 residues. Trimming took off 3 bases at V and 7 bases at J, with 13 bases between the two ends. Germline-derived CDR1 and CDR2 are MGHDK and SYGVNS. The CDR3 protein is CASSDGKGWQPQHF. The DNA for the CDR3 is TGTGCCAGCAGTGATGGGAAGGGATGGCAGCCCCAGCATTTT.

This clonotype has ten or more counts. The CDR3 DNA is TGCAGCGTAGAATACAGGGACCTCCCCTACGAGCAGTACTTC. This codes for CSVEYRDLPYEQYF. The chain joins TRBV29-1 to TRBJ2-7, with a tentative D call TRBD1 (6 bases). Germline V gives CDR1 SQVTM, CDR2 ANQGSEA. V shed 6 bases and J shed 2 bases, with 17 bases lying between them. The CDR3 has 14 amino acids.

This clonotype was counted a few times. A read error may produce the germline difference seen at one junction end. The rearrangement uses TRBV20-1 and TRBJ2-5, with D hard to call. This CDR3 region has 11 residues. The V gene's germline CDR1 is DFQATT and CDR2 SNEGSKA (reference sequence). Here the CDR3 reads CSARDPPAATF. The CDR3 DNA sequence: TGCAGTGCTAGAGACCCCCCGGCGGCCACTTTC.

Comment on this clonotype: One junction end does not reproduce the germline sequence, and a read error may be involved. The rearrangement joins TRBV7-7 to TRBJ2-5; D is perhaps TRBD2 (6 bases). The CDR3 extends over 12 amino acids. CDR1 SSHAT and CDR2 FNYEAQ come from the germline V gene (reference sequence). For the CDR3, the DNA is TGTGCTAGCAGCTTACCGGGAGCGGCCCAGTACTTC. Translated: CASSLPGAAQYF. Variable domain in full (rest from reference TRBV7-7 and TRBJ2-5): GAGVSQSPRYKVTKRGQDVTLRCDPISSHATLYWYQQALGQGPEFLTYFNYEAQPDKSGLPSDRFSAERPEGSISTLTIQRTEQRDSAMYRCASSLPGAAQYFGPGTRLLVL.

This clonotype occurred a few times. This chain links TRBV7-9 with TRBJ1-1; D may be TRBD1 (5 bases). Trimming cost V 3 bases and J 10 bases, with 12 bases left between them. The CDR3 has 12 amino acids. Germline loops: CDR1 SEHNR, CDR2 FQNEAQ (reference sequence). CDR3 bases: TGTGCCAGCAGCTTCCCCCCGGGGGGAGCTTTCTTT. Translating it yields CASSFPPGGAFF.

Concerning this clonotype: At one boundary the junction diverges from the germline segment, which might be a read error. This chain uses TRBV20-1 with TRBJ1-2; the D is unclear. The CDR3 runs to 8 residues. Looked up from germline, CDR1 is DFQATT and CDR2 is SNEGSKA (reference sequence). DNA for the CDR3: TGCAGTGCTGCAGGATCAGTCTTC. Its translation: CSAAGSVF.

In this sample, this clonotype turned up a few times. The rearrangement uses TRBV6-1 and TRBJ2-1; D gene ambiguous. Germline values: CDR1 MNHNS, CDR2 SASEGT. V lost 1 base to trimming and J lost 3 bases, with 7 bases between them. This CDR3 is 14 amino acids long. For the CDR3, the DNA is TGTGCCAGCAGTGAAGACTGGGTCTACAATGAGCAGTTCTTC. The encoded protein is CASSEDWVYNEQFF.

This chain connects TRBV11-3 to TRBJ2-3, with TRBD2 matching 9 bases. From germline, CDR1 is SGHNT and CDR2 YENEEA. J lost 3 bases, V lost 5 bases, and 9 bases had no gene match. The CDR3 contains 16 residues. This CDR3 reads CASSPDAGGVTDTQYF. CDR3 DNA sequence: TGTGCCAGCAGCCCCGATGCGGGAGGGGTAACAGATACGCAGTATTTT.

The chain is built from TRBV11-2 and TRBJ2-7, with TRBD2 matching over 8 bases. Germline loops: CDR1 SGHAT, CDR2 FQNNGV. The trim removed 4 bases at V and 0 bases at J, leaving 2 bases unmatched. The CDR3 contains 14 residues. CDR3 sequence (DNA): TGTGCCAGCAGCTCGCGGGAGGTCTCCTACGAGCAGTACTTC. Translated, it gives CASSSREVSYEQYF. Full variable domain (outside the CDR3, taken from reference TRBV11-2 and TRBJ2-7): EAGVAQSPRYKIIEKRQSVAFWCNPISGHATLYWYQQILGQGPKLLIQFQNNGVVDDSQLPKDRFSAERLKGVDSTLKIQPAKLEDSAVYLCASSSREVSYEQYFGPGTRLTVT.

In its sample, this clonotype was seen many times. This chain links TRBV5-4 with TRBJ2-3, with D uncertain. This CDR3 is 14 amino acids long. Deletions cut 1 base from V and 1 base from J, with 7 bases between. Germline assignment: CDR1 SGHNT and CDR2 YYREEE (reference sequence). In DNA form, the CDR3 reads TGTGCCAGCAGCTTGAACCAGGGCACAGATACGCAGTATTTT. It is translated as CASSLNQGTDTQYF.

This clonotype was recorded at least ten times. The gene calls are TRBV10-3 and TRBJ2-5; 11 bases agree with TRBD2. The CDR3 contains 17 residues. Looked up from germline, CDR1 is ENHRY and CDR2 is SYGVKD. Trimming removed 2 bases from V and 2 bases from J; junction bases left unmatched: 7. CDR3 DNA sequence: TGTGCCATCAGTGAGCCAGGGACTAGCGGACTACAAGAGACCCAGTACTTC. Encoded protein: CAISEPGTSGLQETQYF.

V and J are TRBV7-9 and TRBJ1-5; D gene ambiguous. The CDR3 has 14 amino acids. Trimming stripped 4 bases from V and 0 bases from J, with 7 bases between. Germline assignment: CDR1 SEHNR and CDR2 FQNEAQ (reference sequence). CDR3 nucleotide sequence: TGTGCCAGCAGCTCCCCCGCTAGCAATCAGCCCCAGCATTTT. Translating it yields CASSSPASNQPQHF.

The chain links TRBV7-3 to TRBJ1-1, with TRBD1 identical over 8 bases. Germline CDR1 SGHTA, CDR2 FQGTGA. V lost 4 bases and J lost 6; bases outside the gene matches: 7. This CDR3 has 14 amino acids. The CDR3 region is CASSSKTGAAEAFF. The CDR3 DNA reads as TGTGCCAGCAGCTCGAAGACAGGGGCGGCTGAAGCTTTCTTT.

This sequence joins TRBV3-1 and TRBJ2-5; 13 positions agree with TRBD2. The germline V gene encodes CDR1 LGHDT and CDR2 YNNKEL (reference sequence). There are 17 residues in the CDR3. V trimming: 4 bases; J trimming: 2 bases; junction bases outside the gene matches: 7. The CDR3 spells CASSPSRGLAGQETQYF. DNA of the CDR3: TGTGCCAGCAGCCCAAGCCGGGGACTAGCGGGGCAAGAGACCCAGTACTTC.

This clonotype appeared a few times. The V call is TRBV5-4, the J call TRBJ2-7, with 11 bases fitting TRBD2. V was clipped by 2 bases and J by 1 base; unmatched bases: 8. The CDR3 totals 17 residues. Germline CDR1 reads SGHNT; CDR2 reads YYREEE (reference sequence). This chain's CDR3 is CASSLPIAGGPSYEQYF. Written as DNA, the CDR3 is TGTGCCAGCAGCTTACCCATAGCGGGAGGGCCGTCCTACGAGCAGTACTTC.

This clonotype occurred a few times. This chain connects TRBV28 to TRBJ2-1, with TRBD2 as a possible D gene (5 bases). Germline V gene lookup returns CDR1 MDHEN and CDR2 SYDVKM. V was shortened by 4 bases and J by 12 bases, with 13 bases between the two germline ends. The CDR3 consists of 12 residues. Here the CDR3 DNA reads TGTGCCAGCAGTTCTGACACAGCGGTGCAGTTCTTC. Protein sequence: CASSSDTAVQFF.